The rows below give T cell receptor beta chains drawn from one sample of a study of blood T cells in healthy people across ages. TCRdb recomputed calls from the 5' RACE reads with MiXCR, one row per CDR3 protein. Here the sample spans 1.8 million or so distinct CDR3 sequences, more than 35% being singletons. Material for sequencing was blood. These receptors were collected from a human donor in good health. CDR3s include the opening cysteine and the closing phenylalanine or tryptophan. Fields, in order: V gene, D gene, CDR3 length, clone size, J gene, CDR3 DNA, CDR3 protein. The D gene is left open where the match is weak. The listing skips clone size in some rows; elsewhere it reads once, few, many or a size class.

TRBV6-2/TRBV6-3	.	13	once	TRBJ1-1	TGTGCCAGCAGAACGGGGGGGCCCACTGAAGCTTTCTTT	CASRTGGPTEAFF
TRBV5-1	.	16	few	TRBJ2-2	TGCGCCAGCAGCTCGGGGGCGGGGGCGAACACCGGGGAGCTGTTTTTT	CASSSGAGANTGELFF
TRBV15	TRBD2	15	few	TRBJ2-5	TGTGCCACCAGCAGAGATCCGGGGGGAGGAGAGACCCAGTACTTC	CATSRDPGGGETQYF
TRBV6-2/TRBV6-3	.	16	.	TRBJ2-3	TGTGCCAGCAGTTACGGACCGGGGTCTAGCACAGATACGCAGTATTTT	CASSYGPGSSTDTQYF
TRBV27	TRBD1	13	few	TRBJ1-1	TGTGCCAGCAGTACCCCGCAGGGGGGGAGAGCTTTCTTT	CASSTPQGGRAFF
TRBV20-1	.	13	.	TRBJ2-7	TGCAGTGCCAGTCGGGGTATCGCCTACGAGCAGTACTTC	CSASRGIAYEQYF
TRBV11-2	TRBD2	16	.	TRBJ2-3	TGTGCCAGCAGCTTCACGCGGGGGGGCGGCGCAGATACGCAGTATTTT	CASSFTRGGGADTQYF
TRBV2	TRBD2	14	.	TRBJ2-4	TGTGCCAGCATACGGACTAGCGGGGTACCTGAGCAGTACTTC	CASIRTSGVPEQYF
TRBV7-6	.	14	few	TRBJ2-3	TGTGCCAGCAGCTTAGGTGGGGGGTTTGATACGCAGTATTTT	CASSLGGGFDTQYF
TRBV5-1	.	11	many	TRBJ2-4	TGTGCCAGCAGCTTTGGGGCGGAGCAGTACTTC	CASSFGAEQYF
TRBV19	.	13	.	TRBJ2-2	TGTGCCAGCTCCCATGGGGGCACCGGGGAGCTGTTTTTT	CASSHGGTGELFF
TRBV24-1	.	16	.	TRBJ1-4	TGTGCCACCAGTGAACTGCTGGGCAGAGCTAATGAAAAACTGTTTTTT	CATSELLGRANEKLFF
TRBV5-1	.	14	few	TRBJ2-5	TGCGCCAGCAGCTTGGGCCAGGGCGACGGGACCCAGTACTTC	CASSLGQGDGTQYF
TRBV7-8	.	15	few	TRBJ2-1	TGTGCCAGCAGCCCAAGAAGCCTTAATCATATAGAGCAGTTCTTC	CASSPRSLNHIEQFF
TRBV7-9	.	13	.	TRBJ2-1	TGTGCCAGCAGCTTAGTGGAGGGGGTATGGCAGTTCTTC	CASSLVEGVWQFF
TRBV12-5	.	15	.	TRBJ2-7	TGTGCTAGTGGTTTGAACAGATACTCCTACAATGAGCAGTACTTC	CASGLNRYSYNEQYF
TRBV29-1	.	12	.	TRBJ2-7	TGCAGCGTTGTAGTCACCACCTACGAGCAGTACTTC	CSVVVTTYEQYF
TRBV11-3	TRBD2	13	.	TRBJ2-1	TGTGCCAGCAGAATTATAGCGGGGGGGGAGCAGTTCTTC	CASRIIAGGEQFF
TRBV29-1	.	14	.	TRBJ2-1	TGCAGCGTTTCTGGCAGGGGCGGATTGGGTGAGCAGTTCTTC	CSVSGRGGLGEQFF
TRBV27	TRBD1	15	.	TRBJ1-2	TGTGCCACCGCTGTTTGGGGACAGAGAGACTATGGCTACACCTTC	CATAVWGQRDYGYTF
TRBV12-3/TRBV12-4	.	13	.	TRBJ1-2	TGTGCCGGCAGTCGTTCAAGGAACTATGGCTACACCTTC	CAGSRSRNYGYTF
TRBV6-2/TRBV6-3	.	15	.	TRBJ1-6	TGTGCCAGCACCAAACGGGAGGGGCAGGGGTCACCCCTCCACTTT	CASTKREGQGSPLHF
TRBV7-9	.	14	.	TRBJ2-3	TGTGCCAGCAGCAAGCGGGTTGGGACAGATACGCAGTATTTT	CASSKRVGTDTQYF
TRBV6-5	.	15	few	TRBJ1-1	TGTGCCAGCAGTTACTCCACGACAGATAACACTGAAGCTTTCTTT	CASSYSTTDNTEAFF
TRBV28	.	15	.	TRBJ1-1	TGTGCCAGCTCCCTAACTAGGGGCGCGGGAACTGAAGCTTTCTTT	CASSLTRGAGTEAFF
TRBV5-1	.	15	.	TRBJ1-6	TGCGCCAGCAGCCCCCGGGACGGAGATAATTCACCCCTCCACTTT	CASSPRDGDNSPLHF
TRBV14	.	19	.	TRBJ2-3	TGTGCCAGCAGCCAAGTCAACACAACCAGGGCGGATAGCACAGATACGCAGTATTTT	CASSQVNTTRADSTDTQYF
TRBV20-1	.	14	.	TRBJ2-1	TGCAGTGCTAGAGGCGGGGACTCCTACAATGAGCAGTTCTTC	CSARGGDSYNEQFF
TRBV7-9	.	14	.	TRBJ1-2	TGTGCCAGCAGCCGAACCAGGGATTCGTATGGCTACACCTTC	CASSRTRDSYGYTF
TRBV29-1	.	11	.	TRBJ2-3	TGCAGCGTTAGCAGGGCAGATACGCAGTATTTT	CSVSRADTQYF
TRBV5-1	.	12	.	TRBJ2-5	TGCGCCAGCAGCTTGTCCGGACCCTTAGCGTACTTC	CASSLSGPLAYF
TRBV7-2	TRBD1	14	.	TRBJ2-5	TGTGCCAGCAGCAGACAGGGTGGGGGAGAGACCCAGTACTTC	CASSRQGGGETQYF
TRBV24-1	.	12	few	TRBJ2-3	TGTGCCAAACAGGGAGGCACAGATACGCAGTATTTT	CAKQGGTDTQYF
TRBV20-1	.	11	few	TRBJ2-3	TGCAGCTTCAGGGGCACAGATACGCAGTATTTT	CSFRGTDTQYF
TRBV29-1	.	14	.	TRBJ1-2	TGCAGCGTTGAAGACGGAGCACGGGGTCCTGGCTACACCTTC	CSVEDGARGPGYTF
TRBV24-1	.	16	.	TRBJ2-1	TGTGTCACCAGTGAACTCCGAGGGGGCGGGATGGATGAGCAGTTCTTC	CVTSELRGGGMDEQFF
TRBV7-2	.	12	few	TRBJ2-1	TGTGCCAGCAGCCCCTTAAAGGATGAGCAGTTCTTC	CASSPLKDEQFF
TRBV6-6	TRBD1	16	.	TRBJ1-5	TGTGCCAGCAGGGGGACAGGGTCAGACGGCAATCAGCCCCAGCATTTT	CASRGTGSDGNQPQHF
TRBV7-2	.	13	.	TRBJ1-1	TGTGCCAGCAGCCGAGAACAGTACACTGAAGCTTTCTTT	CASSREQYTEAFF
TRBV5-1	TRBD2	13	many	TRBJ2-5	TGCGCCAGCAAACTAGCGGGGGAAGAGACCCAGTACTTC	CASKLAGEETQYF
TRBV27	.	12	few	TRBJ2-3	TGTGCCAGCAGTCCCGACTGCTATACGCAGTATTTT	CASSPDCYTQYF
TRBV9	.	18	few	TRBJ2-1	TGTGCCAGCAGCGTAGCTCCGACTCCCCGGCTCCTCTACAATGAGCAGTTCTTC	CASSVAPTPRLLYNEQFF
TRBV7-2	.	15	.	TRBJ2-5	TGTGCCAGCAGCTTAGTAGTGGGAGCCCAAGAGACCCAGTACTTC	CASSLVVGAQETQYF
TRBV5-4	TRBD1	16	.	TRBJ2-1	TGTGCCAGCAGCCCCCGGACAGGGGGTCTGAGTAATGAGCAGTTCTTC	CASSPRTGGLSNEQFF
TRBV6-5	.	14	few	TRBJ2-7	TGTGCCAGCAAGAACAGGGTTTTCAGCTACGAGCAGTACTTC	CASKNRVFSYEQYF
TRBV29-1	.	12	.	TRBJ2-1	TGCAGCGTTGGGATTACCGGGGTTGAGCAGTTCTTC	CSVGITGVEQFF
TRBV12-3/TRBV12-4	TRBD1	13	few	TRBJ1-2	TGTGCCAGCAGTTTTGGGGACAGCGTAGGCTACACCTTC	CASSFGDSVGYTF
TRBV29-1	.	13	many	TRBJ2-5	TGCAGCGTTGGTGATGGTATGCGGGAGACCCAGTACTTC	CSVGDGMRETQYF
TRBV29-1	TRBD1	13	few	TRBJ2-1	TGCAGCGGGGGGGACAGGGGGCATCATGAGCAGTTCTTC	CSGGDRGHHEQFF
TRBV7-2	.	14	.	TRBJ2-5	TGTGCCAGCAGCCCGTCTTCGGGGGATCGAACCCAGTACTTC	CASSPSSGDRTQYF
TRBV7-6	TRBD1	18	.	TRBJ1-5	TGTGCCAGCAGCCTCCGCCCTTTTACAGGGGAGCGCAATCAGCCCCAGCATTTT	CASSLRPFTGERNQPQHF
TRBV29-1	.	14	.	TRBJ1-4	TGCAGCGTGGGAGCGGGAGCAACTAATGAAAAACTGTTTTTT	CSVGAGATNEKLFF
TRBV15	TRBD2	16	.	TRBJ2-3	TGTGCCACCAGCAGAGATCGGGCGGGGGGGACAGATACGCAGTATTTT	CATSRDRAGGTDTQYF
TRBV12-3/TRBV12-4	.	14	few	TRBJ1-6	TGTGCCAGCATCCTAGGACGTTATAATTCACCCCTCCACTTT	CASILGRYNSPLHF
TRBV29-1	.	14	.	TRBJ2-3	TGCAGCACCCGACTAGGGGAGTTCACAGATACGCAGTATTTT	CSTRLGEFTDTQYF
TRBV20-1	.	14	.	TRBJ2-1	TGCAGTGCTAGAGGGTGGTCAGACCGCAATGAGCAGTTCTTC	CSARGWSDRNEQFF
TRBV29-1	TRBD1	15	few	TRBJ2-1	TGCAGCGTTGAAGCCGCAGGGGGCTTCGACAACAAGCAGTTCTTC	CSVEAAGGFDNKQFF
TRBV20-1	TRBD2	15	.	TRBJ2-3	TGCAGTGCTCGCGGACTAGCACTATTCACAGATACGCAGTATTTT	CSARGLALFTDTQYF
TRBV6-6	.	15	.	TRBJ2-7	TGTGCCAGCAGTTACCCCAGTGGGGACATCTACGAGCAGTACTTC	CASSYPSGDIYEQYF
TRBV20-1	.	13	.	TRBJ1-5	TGCAGTGCTAGATCGGACGGTGATCAGCCCCAGCATTTT	CSARSDGDQPQHF